A single sample gave rise to the 5 T cell receptor beta chains below, sequenced in a study of blood T cell repertoires in COVID-19 (dated by TCRdb to the early 2020s). Libraries were made using the immunoSEQ multiplex PCR assay. This is the immuneACCESS table as TCRdb keeps it, with only in-frame sequences that have V and J called. A part of the clones is gone; compared with another copy, unresolved V genes explain less than half, and the rest is unexplained. This sample gives 150,000 to 200,000 clones in total; approximately 78% of them show up just once. Together, the top ten hold 2.5% to 3.5% of the sample. The sample taken for sequencing was peripheral blood. The receptors stem from a woman of 80 years or more with active or convalescent COVID-19.

The V gene is TRBV13, the J gene TRBJ2-3, with D tentatively TRBD1 (5 bases). V lost 5 bases and J 2 bases, leaving 14 bases between the germline ends. This CDR3 spans 15 amino acids. Germline lookup yields CDR1 PRHDT and CDR2 FYEKMQ (reference sequence). The CDR3 protein is CASSPNTGYTDTQYF. The CDR3 DNA follows: TGTGCCAGCAGCCCAAACACAGGATACACAGATACGCAGTATTTT.

This clone was counted a single time. This chain connects TRBV3-1 (or the pseudogene TRBV3-2) to TRBJ2-6, with 7 positions matching TRBD1. With V trimmed by 3 bases and J by 0 bases, 8 bases remained unmatched. CDR3 size: 18 residues. CDR1 and CDR2 from the germline V gene are LGHDT and YNNKEL (reference sequence). CDR3 sequence: CASSQDRPANSGANVLTF. Here the CDR3 DNA reads TGTGCCAGCAGCCAGGACAGGCCGGCCAACTCTGGGGCCAACGTCCTGACTTTC.

This clone was seen only a few times. The V gene is TRBV11-3, the J gene TRBJ1-1; the D gene is possibly TRBD1 (6 bases). The germline V and J ends were trimmed by 6 bases and 7 bases, with 12 bases remaining between them. CDR1 and CDR2 from the germline V gene are SGHNT and YENEEA. This CDR3 spans 12 amino acids. The CDR3 DNA reads as TGTGCCAGCAGTAAGGGGGTCGATGAAGCTTTCTTT. Protein: CASSKGVDEAFF.

The chain recombines TRBV5-6 with TRBJ1-2; D remains ambiguous. The CDR3 has 16 amino acids. Germline CDR1 and CDR2: SGHDT and YYEEEE. V was shortened by 4 bases and J by 5 bases, with 21 bases between the two germline ends. The CDR3 loop reads CASSLSSLPGIYGYTF. The CDR3 DNA reads TGTGCCAGCAGCCTATCTTCCCTTCCGGGAATTTATGGCTACACCTTC.

This chain uses TRBV6-5 with TRBJ1-4; tentatively, D is TRBD1 (5 bases). Germline V gives CDR1 MNHEY, CDR2 SVGAGI. The CDR3 sequence is 15 residues long. Trimming stripped 5 bases from V and 0 bases from J, with 10 bases between. CDR3: CASSRGFATNEKLFF. CDR3 coding DNA: TGTGCCAGCAGTAGGGGATTTGCAACTAATGAAAAACTGTTTTTT.